This T cell receptor beta chain derives from a study of OX40 agonist ivuxolimab in advanced cancers. Findings and limits, study-wide: It was not determined which antigens were specifically recognized by the peripheral T cells that had undergone clonal expansion. Expanded clones tended on average to be more numerous among CD8+ T cells than CD4+.

A word on this clone: The antigen remains unidentified.

There are 13 residues in the CDR3. In germline, CDR1 is ENHRY, CDR2 SYGVKD. J gave up 3 bases and V 10 bases, and 4 bases lay outside the gene matches. The data were produced by immunoSEQ multiplex PCR, yet TCRdb's version contains in-frame clones alone and is incomplete. The data contain about 77,000 clones, roughly nine tenths of them singletons. This sequence originates from an adult with an advanced solid tumor such as melanoma, head and neck, liver or kidney cancer. The rearrangement joins TRBV10-3 to TRBJ2-2; 8 bases are shared with TRBD1. Source: CD4+ or CD8+ T cells sorted from blood, taken in a trial of the OX40 agonist ivuxolimab. DNA for the CDR3: TGTGCCAGCGGGACAGGACACACCGGGGAGCTGTTTTTT. Its translation: CASGTGHTGELFF.